The 22 T cell receptor beta chains presented below share a single source sample, sequenced in a study of OX40 agonist ivuxolimab in advanced cancers. Profiling relied on immunoSEQ multiplex PCR, and the TCRdb table lists in-frame clones only, not all of them. The table records about 69,000 clones, roughly 89% of them present only once. The sequences come from CD4+ or CD8+ T cells sorted from blood, collected in a trial of the OX40 agonist ivuxolimab. Every receptor here comes from an adult with an advanced solid tumor such as melanoma, head and neck, liver or kidney cancer.

This chain connects TRBV30 to TRBJ1-1, with no clear D. CDR1 GTSNPN and CDR2 SVGIG come from the germline V gene (reference sequence). V was pared by 3 bases and J by 5 bases, with 13 bases between. The CDR3 has 13 amino acids. The CDR3 DNA reads TGTGCCTGGAGAGCCCCTTCGGGGACTGAAGCTTTCTTT. Amino acid sequence: CAWRAPSGTEAFF.

The rearrangement uses TRBV28 and TRBJ1-3; D is ambiguous. The CDR3 covers 11 residues. The V end was cut by 2 bases, the J end by 8 bases, with 4 bases between. Germline loops: CDR1 MDHEN, CDR2 SYDVKM. The CDR3 sequence: CASSLTHTIYF. CDR3 nucleotides: TGTGCCAGCAGTTTAACACACACCATATATTTT.

The DNA for the CDR3 is TGCGCCAGCAGCCCCCGTTCTCATGCCAAAAACATTCAGTACTTC. Protein sequence: CASSPRSHAKNIQYF. The chain couples TRBV4-1 to TRBJ2-4; the D is unclear. V was shortened by 4 bases and J by 1 base, with 11 bases between the two germline ends. Germline CDR1 is MGHRA and CDR2 is YSYEKL. CDR3 length equals 15 residues.

The chain is built from TRBV7-2 and TRBJ1-2; possible D gene TRBD1, 5 bases. The V gene lost 4 bases and the J gene lost 4 bases, with 19 bases spanning the gap. The CDR3 spans 16 residues. Germline V gives CDR1 SGHTA, CDR2 FQGNSA. CDR3 residues: CASSSRVGDAGYGYTF. CDR3 sequence (DNA): TGTGCCAGCAGCTCCAGGGTGGGGGATGCGGGCTATGGCTACACCTTC.

This clone was seen a handful of times. The chain is built from TRBV7-2 and TRBJ2-3, with 14 bases fitting TRBD2. Germline V gene lookup returns CDR1 SGHTA and CDR2 FQGNSA. With V trimmed by 5 bases and J by 4 bases, 8 bases remained unmatched. The CDR3 sequence is 17 residues long. The CDR3 DNA reads TGTGCCAGCAGCCCGGGGACTAGCGGGAGATGGGCAGATACGCAGTATTTT. Protein product: CASSPGTSGRWADTQYF.

This chain connects TRBV6-1 to TRBJ1-1, with D tentatively TRBD1 (5 bases). Trimming stripped 6 bases from V and 1 base from J, with 15 bases between. Per germline, CDR1 MNHNS and CDR2 SASEGT. The CDR3 consists of 15 residues. The CDR3 here is CASSAIITGNTEAFF. The CDR3 coding sequence is TGTGCCAGCAGCGCCATAATCACAGGGAACACTGAAGCTTTCTTT.

V and J are TRBV28 and TRBJ1-4; D possibly corresponds to TRBD1 (5 bases). The germline V gene encodes CDR1 MDHEN and CDR2 SYDVKM. The CDR3 sequence is 15 residues long. The V gene lost 7 bases and the J gene lost 3 bases, with 15 bases spanning the gap. CDR3 sequence reads: CASIPGGGPNEKLFF. CDR3 nucleotide sequence: TGTGCCAGCATACCGGGGGGGGGACCTAATGAAAAACTGTTTTTT.

The chain has TRBV19 and TRBJ1-1; D call uncertain. The CDR3 has 14 amino acids. Germline V lookup: CDR1 LNHDA, CDR2 SQIVND (reference sequence). V was trimmed by 3 bases and J by 10 bases, leaving 18 bases between them. CDR3 in amino acids: CASSISAVGLRAFF. DNA for the CDR3: TGTGCCAGTAGTATCTCGGCGGTGGGTTTGAGAGCTTTCTTT.

This chain links TRBV6-5 with TRBJ1-2, with a possible D match to TRBD1 (5 bases). CDR3 size: 15 residues. Germline V CDR1 and CDR2: MNHEY, SVGAGI. The germline V and J ends were trimmed by 5 bases and 4 bases, with 17 bases remaining between them. The CDR3 sequence is CASSPPGRDFYGYTF. In DNA form, the CDR3 reads TGTGCCAGCAGTCCCCCCGGGCGGGACTTCTATGGCTACACCTTC.

V gene TRBV10-3 combines with J gene TRBJ1-1; 8 bases align to TRBD1. The CDR3 has 18 residues. Germline V lookup: CDR1 ENHRY, CDR2 SYGVKD. V lost 0 bases, J lost 0 bases, and 9 bases stayed unmatched. The CDR3 nucleotides are TGTGCCATCAGTGAGTCCCCAGGGGGCGGAACAATGAACACTGAAGCTTTCTTT. Protein: CAISESPGGGTMNTEAFF.

V and J are TRBV29-1 and TRBJ2-3; D is possibly TRBD2 (6 bases). Trimming pared 7 bases from V and 2 bases from J, leaving 7 bases between. Germline V CDR1 and CDR2: SQVTM, ANQGSEA. The CDR3 length is 11 residues. The chain's CDR3 is CSASATDTQYF. CDR3 sequence (DNA): TGCAGCGCTAGCGCCACAGATACGCAGTATTTT.

The chain links TRBV11-2 to TRBJ1-4; D possibly corresponds to TRBD1 (5 bases). Germline V gives CDR1 SGHAT, CDR2 FQNNGV. Trimming took 2 bases from V and 7 from J, leaving 11 bases between them. This CDR3 spans 14 amino acids. CDR3 bases: TGTGCCAGCAGCTTACGGGGGGAGGGTGAAAAACTGTTTTTT. Translated: CASSLRGEGEKLFF.

The rearrangement uses TRBV5-1 and TRBJ1-1; D not certain. Trimming took 0 bases from V and 0 from J, leaving 15 bases between them. This CDR3 is 17 amino acids long. Germline V gene lookup returns CDR1 SGHRS and CDR2 YFSETQ. The CDR3 region is CASSLAAQPGLNTEAFF. CDR3 DNA: TGCGCCAGCAGCTTGGCCGCACAACCAGGTCTGAACACTGAAGCTTTCTTT.

The chain joins TRBV27 to TRBJ2-1; 11 bases fit TRBD2. CDR1 is MNHEY and CDR2 is SMNVEV in the germline V gene (reference sequence). The V and J ends lost 5 bases and 6 bases, in that order; junction bases with no gene match: 6. This CDR3 comprises 15 residues. The CDR3 region is CASSLGLAGGNEQFF. Here the CDR3 DNA reads TGTGCCAGCAGTCTCGGACTAGCGGGCGGCAATGAGCAGTTCTTC.

The chain is built from TRBV28 and TRBJ1-3; D is undetermined. The CDR3 extends over 16 amino acids. Trimming cost V 2 bases and J 3 bases, with 14 bases left between them. Germline loops: CDR1 MDHEN, CDR2 SYDVKM. This CDR3 reads CASSLGVSFFGNTIYF. As DNA, the CDR3 is TGTGCCAGCAGTTTAGGTGTAAGCTTCTTTGGAAACACCATATATTTT. Using reference TRBV28 and TRBJ1-3 for the parts outside the CDR3, the full variable domain is DVKVTQSSRYLVKRTGEKVFLECVQDMDHENMFWYRQDPGLGLRLIYFSYDVKMKEKGDIPEGYSVSREKKERFSLILESASTNQTSMYLCASSLGVSFFGNTIYFGEGSWLTVV.

As for this clone: The junction departs from the called germline gene at one end, perhaps through a read error. The chain employs TRBV7-7 and TRBJ2-2, with D unclear. Per the germline V gene, CDR1 is SSHAT and CDR2 is FNYEAQ (reference sequence). The CDR3 sequence is 15 residues long. The CDR3, as DNA: TGTGCTAGCAGCTTAGAGTCTGTTGGGCGCGGGGAGCTGTTTTTT. It specifies CASSLESVGRGELFF.

In DNA, the CDR3 is TGTGCCAGCAGCGGAACGGACGGATACACTGAAGCTTTCTTT. It encodes CASSGTDGYTEAFF. The rearrangement links TRBV4-2 to TRBJ1-1; no reliable D call. Trimming took 5 bases from V and 3 from J, leaving 13 bases between them. Germline V gene data show CDR1 as LGHNA and CDR2 as YNFKEQ. CDR3 length: 14 amino acids.

V usage is TRBV9 and J usage is TRBJ2-3, with 8 nucleotides matching TRBD2. The CDR3 consists of 18 residues. Germline V gene data show CDR1 as SGDLS and CDR2 as YYNGEE. The J segment lost 1 base and the V segment lost 0 bases, leaving 10 bases of the junction unmatched. The CDR3 DNA reads as TGTGCCAGCAGCGTAGGGCCCAGCGGGAGAGTGGGCACAGATACGCAGTATTTT. Amino acids: CASSVGPSGRVGTDTQYF.

V is TRBV7-9 and J is TRBJ2-5; TRBD1 might be the D (5 bases). V lost 5 bases and J 1 base, leaving 14 bases between the germline ends. Germline lookup yields CDR1 SEHNR and CDR2 FQNEAQ (reference sequence). The CDR3 has 15 amino acids. The CDR3 protein is CASSLGVQIQETQYF. The DNA of the CDR3 is TGTGCCAGCAGCCTAGGGGTGCAAATCCAAGAGACCCAGTACTTC.

This chain uses TRBV28 with TRBJ2-3; 13 nucleotides line up with TRBD2. The CDR3 loop spans 16 amino acids. The ends lost 6 bases at V and 4 bases at J; junction bases unmatched: 7. Germline assignment: CDR1 MDHEN and CDR2 SYDVKM. CDR3 bases: TGTGCCAGCAGGCCGACTAGCGGGAGGAGGGCAGATACGCAGTATTTT. Translating it yields CASRPTSGRRADTQYF.

This clone was counted a single time. The chain uses TRBV7-2 and TRBJ1-5; D unclear. CDR3 size: 13 residues. Trimming took off 0 bases at V and 3 bases at J, with 3 bases between the two ends. The germline V gene encodes CDR1 SGHTA and CDR2 FQGNSA. CDR3 coding DNA: TGTGCCAGCAGCTTAGCCCTCAATCAGCCCCAGCATTTT. This gives the protein CASSLALNQPQHF.

V usage is TRBV27 and J usage is TRBJ2-7; D may be TRBD2 (5 bases). Looked up from germline, CDR1 is MNHEY and CDR2 is SMNVEV (reference sequence). The CDR3 spans 15 residues. The ends were cut back, 6 bases at V and 2 bases at J, with 17 bases in the middle. As DNA, the CDR3 is TGTGCCAGCAGCTCCCGACCGGGAAGTACCTACGAGCAGTACTTC. Its protein product is CASSSRPGSTYEQYF.